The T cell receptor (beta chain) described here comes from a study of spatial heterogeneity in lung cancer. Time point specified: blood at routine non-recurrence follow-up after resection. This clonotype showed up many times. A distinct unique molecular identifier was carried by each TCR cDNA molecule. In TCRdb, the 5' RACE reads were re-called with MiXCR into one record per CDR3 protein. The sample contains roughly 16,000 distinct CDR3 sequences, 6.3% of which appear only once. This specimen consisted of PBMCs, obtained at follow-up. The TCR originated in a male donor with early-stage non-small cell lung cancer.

CDR3 in amino acids: CASSPSPSGSAGNEQFF. The CDR3 DNA sequence: TGTGCCAGCAGCCCCAGTCCTAGCGGGAGCGCCGGTAATGAGCAGTTCTTC. This chain connects TRBV11-1 to TRBJ2-1, with 10 bases aligning to TRBD2. V was clipped by 5 bases and J by 7 bases; unmatched bases: 14. CDR3 length: 17 residues. Germline V gene data show CDR1 as SGHAT and CDR2 as FQDESV (reference sequence).